This entry lists 16 T cell receptor beta chains sequenced from one sample in a study of CD8+ T cells in alopecia areata. The authors extracted RNA and reverse transcribed it into cDNA as the sequencing template. The method was immunoSEQ multiplex PCR; TCRdb's version includes in-frame clones alone and lacks a portion of them. The table lists more than 75,000 clones, roughly two fifths of them singletons. The sample taken for sequencing was CD4+ T cells sorted from blood. The origin of the receptors is a human donor with alopecia areata.

This clone was counted between two and nine times. The chain recombines TRBV4-3 with TRBJ2-3; TRBD2 matches at 7 bases. The germline V gene encodes CDR1 LGHNA and CDR2 YSLEER. Trimming cost V 0 bases and J 7 bases; bases outside gene matches: 7. The CDR3 totals 15 residues. For the CDR3, the DNA is TGCGCCAGCAGCCAAGAAAAGCGGGGTTTTAATACGCAGTATTTT. As protein: CASSQEKRGFNTQYF.

The rearrangement joins TRBV5-6 to TRBJ1-2, with D maybe TRBD1 (5 bases). CDR1 is SGHDT and CDR2 is YYEEEE in the germline V gene. The CDR3 consists of 14 residues. With 4 bases removed from V and 3 bases from J, the gap between germline ends came to 13 bases. The CDR3 DNA reads as TGTGCCAGCAGCCCGAAGGGACGGTACTATGGCTACACCTTC. Residues: CASSPKGRYYGYTF. The whole variable domain, remainder taken from reference TRBV5-6 and TRBJ1-2, is DAGVTQSPTHLIKTRGQQVTLRCSPKSGHDTVSWYQQALGQGPQFIFQYYEEEERQRGNFPDRFSGHQFPNYSSELNVNALLLGDSALYLCASSPKGRYYGYTFGSGTRLTVV.

This sequence joins TRBV4-1 and TRBJ2-4, with 8 nucleotides matching TRBD1. Germline assignment: CDR1 MGHRA and CDR2 YSYEKL. The CDR3 covers 16 residues. V lost 4 bases, J lost 6 bases, and 11 bases stayed unmatched. CDR3 in amino acids: CASSRGGGTGGNIQYF. Here the CDR3 DNA reads TGCGCCAGCAGCCGCGGAGGGGGAACAGGGGGAAACATTCAGTACTTC.

The rearrangement uses TRBV28 and TRBJ1-2, with 7 positions matching TRBD1. Trimming cost V 5 bases and J 6 bases; bases outside gene matches: 15. The germline V gene has CDR1 MDHEN and CDR2 SYDVKM. CDR3 length equals 16 residues. CDR3 sequence (DNA): TGTGCCAGCAGTCCTTTCGCTCCAGGGGGAAATAATGGCTACACCTTC. Translated: CASSPFAPGGNNGYTF.

This clone has more than one count but fewer than ten. The chain joins TRBV23-1 to TRBJ2-2, with a weak D call TRBD2 (5 bases). TRBV23-1 is identified as an open reading frame with a role that is uncertain. With 2 bases removed from V and 4 bases from J, the gap between germline ends came to 8 bases. This CDR3 is built from 14 residues. This CDR3 reads CASSQQDSTGELFF. The CDR3 DNA is TGCGCCAGCAGTCAACAGGACTCCACCGGGGAGCTGTTTTTT.

The chain is built from TRBV28 and TRBJ2-7; D is undetermined. The CDR3 is 14 amino acids. V was cut by 3 bases and J by 3 bases, with 12 bases left in between. Germline CDR1 and CDR2: MDHEN and SYDVKM. CDR3 bases: TGTGCCAGCAGTTTCGTAGATTCGATCTACGAGCAGTACTTC. This codes for CASSFVDSIYEQYF.

This clone was counted between two and nine times. This rearrangement joins TRBV30 to TRBJ2-1; 13 bases are shared with TRBD2. The CDR3 consists of 13 residues. The V and J ends lost 8 bases and 10 bases, in that order; junction bases with no gene match: 8. CDR1 and CDR2 from the germline V gene are GTSNPN and SVGIG (reference sequence). CDR3 residues: CAHRLAGGDEQFF. The CDR3 DNA reads TGTGCCCACAGACTAGCGGGAGGAGACGAGCAGTTCTTC.

V is TRBV5-4 and J is TRBJ1-1; D not resolved. There are 15 residues in the CDR3. Germline lookup yields CDR1 SGHNT and CDR2 YYREEE (reference sequence). Trimming cost V 0 bases and J 8 bases, with 17 bases left between them. The DNA of the CDR3 is TGTGCCAGCAGCTTGGCCCCGGGAACGTTTGGCGAAGCTTTCTTT. Its protein product is CASSLAPGTFGEAFF.

This clone was seen a few times. The gene calls are TRBV29-1 and TRBJ2-1; D unclear. Germline V gene lookup returns CDR1 SQVTM and CDR2 ANQGSEA. The CDR3 contains 13 residues. The V gene lost 2 bases and the J gene lost 4 bases, with 9 bases spanning the gap. CDR3 bases: TGCAGCGTTGAATTGACTGTTTACAATGAGCAGTTCTTC. This sequence encodes CSVELTVYNEQFF.

The chain joins TRBV4-2 to TRBJ2-7; 7 nucleotides match TRBD2. Germline CDR1 and CDR2: LGHNA and YNFKEQ. This CDR3 is built from 15 residues. V was clipped by 5 bases and J by 3 bases; unmatched bases: 10. In nucleotides, the CDR3 is TGTGCCAGCAGCGATGCTGGGAGGGGCAGCTACGAGCAGTACTTC. Amino acid sequence: CASSDAGRGSYEQYF.

The chain carries TRBV27 and TRBJ1-2; tentative D call: TRBD1 (6 bases). V shed 7 bases and J shed 5 bases, with 17 bases lying between them. Germline lookup yields CDR1 MNHEY and CDR2 SMNVEV (reference sequence). The CDR3 runs to 14 residues. The CDR3 nucleotides are TGTGCCAGCACATTTACCGGACAGCCGTATGGCTACACCTTC. Its protein is CASTFTGQPYGYTF.

V gene TRBV2 combines with J gene TRBJ1-2, with D possibly being TRBD1 (5 bases). Trimming took 7 bases from V and 5 from J, leaving 17 bases between them. This CDR3 comprises 14 residues. Germline V gives CDR1 SNHLY, CDR2 FYNNEI. CDR3 DNA: TGTGCCAGCACCCGGGACGCCTTTACTTATGGCTACACCTTC. Its translation: CASTRDAFTYGYTF. The variable domain in full, completed from reference TRBV2 and TRBJ1-2, reads EPEVTQTPSHQVTQMGQEVILRCVPISNHLYFYWYRQILGQKVEFLVSFYNNEISEKSEIFDDQFSVERPDGSNFTLKIRSTKLEDSAMYFCASTRDAFTYGYTFGSGTRLTVV.

The rearrangement joins TRBV15 to TRBJ2-4; D is undetermined. V dropped 0 bases and J dropped 0 bases, with 6 bases sitting between them. Per germline, CDR1 LNHNV and CDR2 YYDKDF (reference sequence). The length of the CDR3 is 15 residues. CDR3 bases: TGTGCCACCAGCAGAGATGAGGTAGCCAAAAACATTCAGTACTTC. Amino acids: CATSRDEVAKNIQYF.

The rearrangement joins TRBV7-9 to TRBJ1-1, with a possible D match to TRBD1 (5 bases). CDR3 length equals 15 residues. V lost 5 bases, J lost 0 bases, and 13 bases lay in between. Germline assignment: CDR1 SEHNR and CDR2 FQNEAQ (reference sequence). The CDR3 DNA reads as TGTGCCAGCAGCCCCCGCGGGACGGTGAACACTGAAGCTTTCTTT. Amino acid sequence: CASSPRGTVNTEAFF.

This clone has a handful of counts. The chain recombines TRBV28 with TRBJ1-2, with D unresolved. Germline assignment: CDR1 MDHEN and CDR2 SYDVKM. The CDR3 consists of 12 residues. V lost 6 bases and J lost 4, with 9 bases in between. The CDR3 DNA sequence: TGTGCCAGCAGGTCATCGGGCTATGGCTACACCTTC. It encodes CASRSSGYGYTF.

The chain joins TRBV5-1 to TRBJ1-2; a possible D gene is TRBD1 (5 bases). CDR1 SGHRS and CDR2 YFSETQ come from the germline V gene. The CDR3 runs to 12 residues. Deletions cut 7 bases from V and 1 base from J, with 8 bases between. CDR3 nucleotides: TGCGCCAGCCAGGGAGGTAACTATGGCTACACCTTC. This sequence encodes CASQGGNYGYTF.